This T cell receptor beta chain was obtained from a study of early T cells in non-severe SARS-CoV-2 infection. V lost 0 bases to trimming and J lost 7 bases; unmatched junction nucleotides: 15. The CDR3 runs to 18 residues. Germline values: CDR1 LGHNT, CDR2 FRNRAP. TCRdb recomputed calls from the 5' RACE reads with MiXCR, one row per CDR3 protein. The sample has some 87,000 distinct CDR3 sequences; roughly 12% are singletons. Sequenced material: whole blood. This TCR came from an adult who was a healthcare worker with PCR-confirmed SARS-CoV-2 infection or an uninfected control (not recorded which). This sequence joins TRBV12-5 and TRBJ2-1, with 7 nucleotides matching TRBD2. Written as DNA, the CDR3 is TGTGCTAGTGGTTTGGTACGAATGGGGGAGGGGATCCGGAATGAGCAGTTCTTC. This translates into CASGLVRMGEGIRNEQFF.